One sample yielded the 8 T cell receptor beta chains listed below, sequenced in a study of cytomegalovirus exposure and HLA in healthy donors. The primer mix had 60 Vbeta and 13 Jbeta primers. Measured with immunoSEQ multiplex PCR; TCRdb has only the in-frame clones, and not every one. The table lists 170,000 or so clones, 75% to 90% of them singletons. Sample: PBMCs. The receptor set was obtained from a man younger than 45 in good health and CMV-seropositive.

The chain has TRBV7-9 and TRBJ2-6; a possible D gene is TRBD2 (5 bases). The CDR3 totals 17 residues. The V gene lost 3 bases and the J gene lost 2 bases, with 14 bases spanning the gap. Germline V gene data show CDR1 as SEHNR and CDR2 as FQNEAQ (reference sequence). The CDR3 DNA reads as TGTGCCAGCAGCTTTTACCGGGGTCTGGCTGGGGCCAACGTCCTGACTTTC. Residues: CASSFYRGLAGANVLTF.

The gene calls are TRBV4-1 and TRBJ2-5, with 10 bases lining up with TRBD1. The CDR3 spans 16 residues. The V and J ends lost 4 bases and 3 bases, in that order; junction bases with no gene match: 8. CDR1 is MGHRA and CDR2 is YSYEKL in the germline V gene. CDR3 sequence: CASSRPLGQGEETQYF. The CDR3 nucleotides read TGCGCCAGCAGCCGGCCGCTTGGACAGGGGGAAGAGACCCAGTACTTC.

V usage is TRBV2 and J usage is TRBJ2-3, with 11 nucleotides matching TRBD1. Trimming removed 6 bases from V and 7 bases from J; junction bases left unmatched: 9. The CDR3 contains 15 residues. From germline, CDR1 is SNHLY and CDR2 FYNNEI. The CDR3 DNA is TGTGCCAGCAGGTCGGAGGGGACAGGGGGACATACGCAGTATTTT. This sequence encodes CASRSEGTGGHTQYF. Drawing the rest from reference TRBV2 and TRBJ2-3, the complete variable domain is EPEVTQTPSHQVTQMGQEVILRCVPISNHLYFYWYRQILGQKVEFLVSFYNNEISEKSEIFDDQFSVERPDGSNFTLKIRSTKLEDSAMYFCASRSEGTGGHTQYFGPGTRLTVL.

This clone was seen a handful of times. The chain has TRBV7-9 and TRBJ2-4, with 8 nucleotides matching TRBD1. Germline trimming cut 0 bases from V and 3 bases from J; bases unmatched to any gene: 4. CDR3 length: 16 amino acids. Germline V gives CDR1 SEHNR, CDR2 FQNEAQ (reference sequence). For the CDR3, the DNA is TGTGCCAGCAGCTTAGCGACAGGGGATGACAAAAACATTCAGTACTTC. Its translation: CASSLATGDDKNIQYF. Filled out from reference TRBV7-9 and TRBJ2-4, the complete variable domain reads DTGVSQNPRHKITKRGQNVTFRCDPISEHNRLYWYRQTLGQGPEFLTYFQNEAQLEKSRLLSDRFSAERPKGSFSTLEIQRTEQGDSAMYLCASSLATGDDKNIQYFGAGTRLSVL.

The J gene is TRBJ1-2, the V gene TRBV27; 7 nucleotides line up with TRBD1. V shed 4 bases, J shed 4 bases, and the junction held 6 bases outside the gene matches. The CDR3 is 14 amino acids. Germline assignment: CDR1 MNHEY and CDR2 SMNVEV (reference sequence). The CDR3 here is CASSWRQGSYGYTF. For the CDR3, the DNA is TGTGCCAGCAGTTGGAGACAGGGTTCCTATGGCTACACCTTC.

CDR3 bases: TGTGCCAGCTCACGACAGAACTCCTACGAGCAGTACTTC. Protein sequence: CASSRQNSYEQYF. The chain employs TRBV18 and TRBJ2-7; TRBD1 might be the D (5 bases). The CDR3 consists of 13 residues. Trimming stripped 4 bases from V and 0 bases from J, with 7 bases between. From germline, CDR1 is KGHSH and CDR2 LQKENI.

CDR3 amino acids: CASRPVQGPGELFF. The CDR3 DNA is TGTGCCAGCAGACCTGTACAGGGGCCCGGGGAGCTGTTTTTT. This chain connects TRBV27 to TRBJ2-2, with 7 bases lining up with TRBD1. In germline, CDR1 is MNHEY, CDR2 SMNVEV (reference sequence). This CDR3 is 14 amino acids long. The ends lost 6 bases at V and 6 bases at J; junction bases unmatched: 7.

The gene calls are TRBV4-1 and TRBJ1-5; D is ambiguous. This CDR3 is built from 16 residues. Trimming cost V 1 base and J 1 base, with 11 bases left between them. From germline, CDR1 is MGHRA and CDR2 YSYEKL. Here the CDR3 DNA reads TGCGCCAGCAGCCAAGTGAGCACAGTGAGCAATCAGCCCCAGCATTTT. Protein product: CASSQVSTVSNQPQHF.